One and the same sample provided the 4 T cell receptor beta chains below, sequenced in a study of siplizumab effects on memory and regulatory T cells. Produced via immunoSEQ multiplex PCR; TCRdb's table is partial and in-frame only. The sample lists 80,000 to 130,000 clones; 91% were seen once. Sequencing used CD4+ T cells sorted from blood. The receptors stem from a human donor in good health. Some clones in this sample may be carry-over from other donors' samples.

The chain joins TRBV27 to TRBJ2-3; 7 positions match TRBD1. Germline V CDR1 and CDR2: MNHEY, SMNVEV (reference sequence). V gave up 6 bases and J gave up 10 bases; unmatched junction bases: 13. The CDR3 sequence is 14 residues long. The CDR3, as DNA: TGTGCCAGCAGACCCTACCGACAGGGCCAAGCGCAGTATTTT. This translates into CASRPYRQGQAQYF.

The chain's CDR3 is CASSPSRGADTGELFF. Here the CDR3 DNA reads TGTGCCAGCAGCCCGAGTAGGGGGGCCGACACCGGGGAGCTGTTTTTT. The V and J genes are TRBV9 and TRBJ2-2; D may match TRBD1 or TRBD2 (6 bases each). The germline gives CDR1 SGDLS, CDR2 YYNGEE. This CDR3 has 16 residues. V was shortened by 4 bases and J by 3 bases, with 16 bases between the two germline ends.

CDR3 region: CASSRREMSAYGYTF. The CDR3 DNA reads as TGCGCCAGCAGCCGCCGGGAAATGTCCGCCTATGGCTACACCTTC. The chain employs TRBV4-1 and TRBJ1-2; unclear D gene. CDR1 is MGHRA and CDR2 is YSYEKL in the germline V gene. With 4 bases removed from V and 4 bases from J, the gap between germline ends came to 16 bases. The CDR3 extends over 15 amino acids.

J is TRBJ1-2 and V is TRBV6-5, with D uncertain. This CDR3 has 13 amino acids. Germline CDR1 is MNHEY and CDR2 is SVGAGI. Deletions cut 6 bases from V and 8 bases from J, with 16 bases between. The CDR3, as DNA: TGTGCCAGCAGACCTAACCGGGAGCAGGGCTACACCTTC. As protein: CASRPNREQGYTF.